This T cell receptor beta chain was profiled in a study of cytomegalovirus exposure and HLA in healthy donors. Healthy donors of bone marrow made up the group. CDR3 length: 14 amino acids. V was trimmed by 5 bases and J by 4 bases, leaving 13 bases between them. CDR1 is SEHNR, CDR2 FQNEAQ, per germline (reference sequence). Both 60 Vbeta primers and 13 Jbeta primers went into the PCR. This table comes from immunoSEQ multiplex PCR, and its TCRdb copy is limited to in-frame clones, with some not included. The sample lists more than 95,000 clones, over 80% seen once, with 20% in the top ten. Overall study findings and caveats: Several top significant clusters appeared, in a later analysis, to be linked to common viral pathogens. Of the V segments, some could not be distinguished, including TRBV6-2 and TRBV6-3, and were excluded.

As concerns this clone: The antigen remains undetermined.

The sequenced material came from PBMCs. This TCR came from a man in his late teens or twenties in good health and CMV-seropositive. The gene calls are TRBV7-9 and TRBJ2-3, with D possibly being TRBD2 (6 bases). The CDR3 DNA sequence: TGTGCCAGCAGCGCACTAGCCCCCCCAGATACGCAGTATTTT. This encodes CASSALAPPDTQYF.